Following are 15 T cell receptor beta chains from one sample sequenced in a study of T cells after yellow fever vaccination (dated by TCRdb to between 2018 and 2021). Reading the label with the study, this specimen's treatment or condition is: live attenuated yellow fever vaccine strain. The receptor library was made with 5' RACE. Sequencing instrument: Illumina HiSeq 2500. The raw public data were reprocessed by TCRdb itself: fastp quality trimming at Q25, MiXCR clonotype calling, in-frame beta chains only. Rows are unified per CDR3 protein, each entry keeping the most common DNA and genes. The sample contains roughly 330,000 distinct CDR3 sequences, 6.5% to 8.5% of them found a single time. The top ten clonotypes cover roughly a sixth of the sample. The specimen comprised PBMCs, sampled about 49 days after the first yellow fever vaccination. The source is a man younger than 35 who received the YFV17D yellow fever vaccine.

This clonotype was seen a handful of times. The genes are TRBV5-1 and TRBJ2-3, with 11 bases lining up with TRBD1. The CDR3 is 19 amino acids. Per germline, CDR1 SGHRS and CDR2 YFSETQ. V was pared by 7 bases and J by 2 bases, with 18 bases of the junction left unmatched. The CDR3 DNA sequence: TGCGCCAGCGGAAACCACCGGGACAGGGGGACTACCACCACAGATACGCAGTATTTT. Its protein product is CASGNHRDRGTTTTDTQYF.

The table lists this clonotype with a few counts. The CDR3 loop is CATSSSGGINQPQHF. The CDR3, as DNA: TGTGCCACCAGTTCTTCCGGGGGCATCAATCAGCCCCAGCATTTT. This rearrangement joins TRBV24-1 to TRBJ1-5; D is possibly TRBD1 (6 bases). This CDR3 comprises 15 residues. The germline gives CDR1 KGHDR, CDR2 SFDVKD. V was pared by 6 bases and J by 3 bases, with 14 bases between.

The chain uses TRBV5-1 and TRBJ2-1; 7 nucleotides line up with TRBD2. The V and J ends lost 0 bases and 7 bases, in that order; junction bases with no gene match: 7. Germline V gene sequence: CDR1 SGHRS, CDR2 YFSETQ. The CDR3 has 15 amino acids. The CDR3 DNA sequence: TGCGCCAGCAGCTTGGTCGGGGGGACGACAAATGAGCAGTTCTTC. Translating gives CASSLVGGTTNEQFF.

This clonotype was seen more than once but under ten times. J is TRBJ2-2 and V is TRBV19, with 8 bases matching TRBD1. V lost 7 bases to trimming and J lost 6 bases; unmatched junction nucleotides: 7. CDR3 length equals 14 residues. Germline CDR1 reads LNHDA; CDR2 reads SQIVND (reference sequence). The CDR3 protein is CASNQGARAGELFF. CDR3 DNA: TGTGCCAGTAATCAGGGGGCGCGGGCCGGGGAGCTGTTTTTT. Looking up the rest from reference TRBV19 and TRBJ2-2 gives the full variable domain: DGGITQSPKYLFRKEGQNVTLSCEQNLNHDAMYWYRQDPGQGLRLIYYSQIVNDFQKGDIAEGYSVSREKKESFPLTVTSAQKNPTAFYLCASNQGARAGELFFGEGSRLTVL.

This sequence joins TRBV7-2 and TRBJ2-1; no firm D call. Trimming left V 8 bases short and J 0 bases short, with 14 bases between. The CDR3 runs to 15 residues. Germline-derived CDR1 and CDR2 are SGHTA and FQGNSA. The CDR3 here is CASRSELSSYNEQFF. CDR3 nucleotides: TGTGCCAGCCGGTCGGAGCTAAGCTCCTACAATGAGCAGTTCTTC.

This clonotype was picked up a small number of times. The V gene is TRBV4-3, the J gene TRBJ2-5; TRBD1 matches at 11 bases. This CDR3 has 19 residues. V lost 1 base, J lost 2 bases, and 12 bases stayed unmatched. Germline assignment: CDR1 LGHNA and CDR2 YSLEER. This CDR3 is CASSQGDRGTYGGQETQYF. CDR3 nucleotide sequence: TGCGCCAGCAGCCAAGGGGACAGGGGGACTTACGGGGGACAAGAGACCCAGTACTTC.

This rearrangement joins TRBV4-2 to TRBJ2-3, with a possible D match to TRBD1 (5 bases). V lost 1 base and J 5 bases, leaving 13 bases between the germline ends. Germline V gives CDR1 LGHNA, CDR2 YNFKEQ. CDR3 length: 15 residues. The CDR3 DNA follows: TGTGCCAGCAGCCAAGGGACGCCCCAGGGAGATACGCAGTATTTT. The encoded protein is CASSQGTPQGDTQYF.

V usage is TRBV3-1 and J usage is TRBJ2-1; D perhaps matches TRBD2 (6 bases). Germline V CDR1 and CDR2: LGHDT, YNNKEL (reference sequence). Trimming removed 3 bases from V and 15 bases from J, with 15 bases in between. The length of the CDR3 is 12 residues. The CDR3 loop is CASSQEGFYPFF. DNA for the CDR3: TGTGCCAGCAGCCAGGAGGGCTTTTATCCGTTCTTC.

The V call is TRBV5-4, the J call TRBJ1-2; D unclear. The V and J ends lost 4 bases and 7 bases respectively, with 11 bases between them. In germline, CDR1 is SGHNT, CDR2 YYREEE (reference sequence). CDR3 length: 12 residues. The CDR3 here is CASSLQRSGYTF. The CDR3 nucleotides are TGTGCCAGCAGCCTTCAGCGTAGTGGCTACACCTTC.

The gene calls are TRBV4-1 and TRBJ1-1; TRBD1 aligns across 10 bases. Germline-derived CDR1 and CDR2 are MGHRA and YSYEKL. The CDR3 spans 17 residues. Trimming took 3 bases from V and 6 from J; bases not matched to a gene: 13. The CDR3 region is CASSHPWDRGLAPEAFF. The CDR3 region has the DNA TGCGCCAGCAGCCACCCCTGGGACAGGGGCTTGGCCCCTGAAGCTTTCTTT.

This clonotype was recorded many times. The gene calls are TRBV6-5 and TRBJ1-1; D is ambiguous. CDR3 length equals 11 residues. Germline loops: CDR1 MNHEY, CDR2 SVGAGI. The V end lost 6 bases, the J end lost 11 bases, and 13 bases lay between the germline ends. CDR3 sequence (DNA): TGTGCCAGCAGGACCCAGGTGGCGGCTTTCTTT. Amino acid sequence: CASRTQVAAFF.

This clonotype has ten or more counts. The V and J genes are TRBV20-1 and TRBJ1-1, with D hard to call. Looked up from germline, CDR1 is DFQATT and CDR2 is SNEGSKA (reference sequence). V shed 4 bases and J shed 4 bases, with 7 bases lying between them. CDR3 length equals 11 residues. The CDR3 spells CSAKRITEAFF. The CDR3 DNA reads TGCAGTGCTAAGCGGATCACTGAAGCTTTCTTT.

This clonotype was recorded at least ten times. The chain combines TRBV5-1 with TRBJ2-3, with 9 bases aligning to TRBD2. This CDR3 region has 16 residues. J gave up 2 bases and V 1 base, and 5 bases lay outside the gene matches. Germline values: CDR1 SGHRS, CDR2 YFSETQ. The chain's CDR3 is CASSLFSGGTTDTQYF. The CDR3 DNA is TGCGCCAGCAGCTTGTTTAGCGGGGGTACCACAGATACGCAGTATTTT.

This clonotype was detected ten times or more. This sequence joins TRBV7-6 and TRBJ2-3; D might be TRBD1 (5 bases). The ends were cut back, 6 bases at V and 2 bases at J, with 12 bases in the middle. Germline V gene lookup returns CDR1 SGHVS and CDR2 FNYEAQ. This CDR3 contains 14 residues. In DNA form, the CDR3 reads TGTGCCAGCAGTTTAACAGGACCCACAGATACGCAGTATTTT. It codes for CASSLTGPTDTQYF.

This clonotype was seen a handful of times. The chain combines TRBV12-3 or TRBV12-4 with TRBJ2-3, with 10 positions matching TRBD2. This CDR3 spans 16 amino acids. The trim removed 6 bases at V and 2 bases at J, leaving 8 bases unmatched. CDR3 region: CASRETSGAYTDTQYF. The CDR3 bases are TGTGCCAGCAGAGAAACTAGCGGGGCCTACACAGATACGCAGTATTTT.